This is a list of T cell receptor beta chains from one sample in a study of CD8 T cells in ankylosing spondylitis. MiXCR, run by TCRdb on the 5' RACE reads, gives a single entry per CDR3 protein. The repertoire holds around 450,000 distinct CDR3 sequences, 20% to 30% seen once, with 0.75% to 0.9% in the top ten. Sample: blood, either unsorted or a sorted T cell fraction (not recorded which). These receptors all stem from a male donor with ankylosing spondylitis. Both conserved end residues are part of each CDR3. Each record gives: J gene, D gene, V gene, clone size, CDR3 DNA, CDR3 protein. D genes are given only for firm matches. Not all rows give a size; the values are once, few, many and, for expanded clones, a class.

>TRBJ2-1|NA|TRBV24-1|NA
TGTGCCACCAGTGATTTCTACAGAGACTACAATGAGCAGTTCTTC
CATSDFYRDYNEQFF
>TRBJ2-2|NA|TRBV29-1|NA
TGCAGCGTTAGGGCGGGAAACACCGGGGAGCTGTTTTTT
CSVRAGNTGELFF
>TRBJ2-4|NA|TRBV15|NA
TGTGCCACCAGCAGGAGTCAGGATAAAAACATTCAGTACTTC
CATSRSQDKNIQYF
>TRBJ2-1|NA|TRBV5-6|NA
TGTGCCAGCAGCTTCGTGGTCCCCTACTATGAGCAGTTCTTC
CASSFVVPYYEQFF
>TRBJ1-5|NA|TRBV20-1|NA
TGCAGTGCATACAATAGGGGCGCACGGGAGCCCCAGCATTTT
CSAYNRGAREPQHF
>TRBJ2-2|TRBD1|TRBV12-3/TRBV12-4|few
TGTGCCAGCTCCCCTCAGGGGGACGGGGAGCTGTTTTTT
CASSPQGDGELFF
>TRBJ1-2|TRBD1|TRBV7-2|NA
TGTGCCAGCAGCTTAGTTGGCAGGGGGTATGGCTACACCTTC
CASSLVGRGYGYTF
>TRBJ1-1|NA|TRBV7-9|few
TGTGCCAGCAGCTTATTCCAGCCCGACCTGACACACACTGAAGCTTTCTTT
CASSLFQPDLTHTEAFF
>TRBJ2-7|TRBD1|TRBV29-1|NA
TGCAGCGTCCGTTGGACAGGGAACGAGCAGTACTTC
CSVRWTGNEQYF
>TRBJ1-3|NA|TRBV29-1|NA
TGCAGCTTCTATACTGGAAACACCATATATTTT
CSFYTGNTIYF
>TRBJ2-1|NA|TRBV3-1|few
TGTGCCAGCAGCCATGGTTCGGTAGGTGAGCAGTTCTTC
CASSHGSVGEQFF
>TRBJ1-5|TRBD1|TRBV20-1|NA
TGCAGTGCTGGTAACCGGGACAGGGGTGTCCAGCCCCAGCATTTT
CSAGNRDRGVQPQHF
>TRBJ1-1|TRBD1|TRBV15|NA
TGTGCCACCAGCAGAGTAACAGGGGGGAACACTGAAGCTTTCTTT
CATSRVTGGNTEAFF
>TRBJ2-4|NA|TRBV5-1|NA
TGCGCCAGCAGCTTGGTGGCGGGGGCGGAGGCCAAAAACATTCAGTACTTC
CASSLVAGAEAKNIQYF
>TRBJ1-1|NA|TRBV29-1|NA
TGCAGCGTTGGTGGGGGGTCGGGGAACACTGAAGCTTTCTTT
CSVGGGSGNTEAFF
>TRBJ2-3|NA|TRBV20-1|NA
TGCAGTGCTAAGACCCCAGGGTTCCCAGATACGCAGTATTTT
CSAKTPGFPDTQYF
>TRBJ2-1|TRBD2|TRBV7-8|NA
TGTGCCAGCAGCTTAGAGGGACTAGCGGGTACACACTACAATGAGCAGTTCTTC
CASSLEGLAGTHYNEQFF
>TRBJ2-3|TRBD1|TRBV5-1|few
TGCGCCAGCAGCAAAGGACAGGACACGAGCACAGATACGCAGTATTTT
CASSKGQDTSTDTQYF
>TRBJ2-3|TRBD2|TRBV6-5|few
TGTGCCAGCAGTTACGCGGGAGGGGTCGCAGATACGCAGTATTTT
CASSYAGGVADTQYF
>TRBJ2-1|NA|TRBV5-1|NA
TGCGCCAGCAGCTTGGCGTTAGCTGAGGGACAAGATGAGCAGTTCTTC
CASSLALAEGQDEQFF
>TRBJ1-1|TRBD1|TRBV19|NA
TGTGCCAGTAGTACCAGGGGGCCTGGGAACACTGAAGCTTTCTTT
CASSTRGPGNTEAFF
>TRBJ2-2|NA|TRBV6-1|NA
TGTGCCAGCAGCCGGGACCCGGGCGCCGGGGAGCTGTTTTTT
CASSRDPGAGELFF
>TRBJ2-1|TRBD1|TRBV5-1|few
TGCGCCAGCACCACGACAGGGCAATACAATGAGCAGTTCTTC
CASTTTGQYNEQFF
>TRBJ1-2|NA|TRBV5-1|few
TGCGCCAGCAGCTCCATGGGCAGGGCCCTAGGCTACACCTTC
CASSSMGRALGYTF
>TRBJ2-5|TRBD2|TRBV29-1|NA
TGCAGCGCCTCCCCCCTAGCGGGAGGCCGAGAGACCCAGTACTTC
CSASPLAGGRETQYF
>TRBJ2-2|TRBD2|TRBV20-1|NA
TGCAGTGCTGCCAGAGCGGGAGTGATGACCGGGGAGCTGTTTTTT
CSAARAGVMTGELFF
>TRBJ1-1|NA|TRBV12-3/TRBV12-4|NA
TGTGCCAGCAGTTTCGAGGTCGAGGGCACTGAAGCTTTCTTT
CASSFEVEGTEAFF
>TRBJ2-5|TRBD1|TRBV19|NA
TGTGCCAGTAGTATCGGACAGGGAATCGTGGAGACCCAGTACTTC
CASSIGQGIVETQYF
>TRBJ2-7|TRBD2|TRBV3-1|few
TGTGCCAGCAGCCCAAGAAGGCTAGCGGGAGATAACTACGAGCAGTACTTC
CASSPRRLAGDNYEQYF
>TRBJ2-1|TRBD2|TRBV7-9|few
TGTGCCAGCAGCTTAGGTCTAGCGGGAGACAGTGAGCAGTTCTTC
CASSLGLAGDSEQFF
>TRBJ2-5|TRBD1|TRBV5-5|few
TGTGCCAGCAGTCATGGACAGGGACAAGAGACCCAGTACTTC
CASSHGQGQETQYF
>TRBJ1-5|TRBD1|TRBV3-1|NA
TGTGCCAGCAGCCGGAACACAGGGGCCAATCAGCCCCAGCATTTT
CASSRNTGANQPQHF
>TRBJ2-1|TRBD2|TRBV20-1|NA
TGCAGTGCTAGGGAACCCCGGACTAGCGGGAGAGTCTACAATGAGCAGTTCTTC
CSAREPRTSGRVYNEQFF
>TRBJ2-1|NA|TRBV24-1|NA
TGTGCCACCAGTGAAGGGACTGCACAGAATGAGCAGTTCTTC
CATSEGTAQNEQFF
>TRBJ1-1|TRBD1|TRBV29-1|NA
TGCAGCGTTCGGACAGGGATGAACACTGAAGCTTTCTTT
CSVRTGMNTEAFF
>TRBJ1-5|NA|TRBV5-1|NA
TGCGCCAGCAGCTATGGGACCTCTAGCAATCAGCCCCAGCATTTT
CASSYGTSSNQPQHF
>TRBJ2-1|TRBD2|TRBV7-2|NA
TGTGCCAGCAGCTTAGGGAGCGGGACTCGGTCCTACAATGAGCAGTTCTTC
CASSLGSGTRSYNEQFF
>TRBJ1-1|NA|TRBV10-1|NA
TGCGCCAGCAGTGACAGGGGACCCACTGAAGCTTTCTTT
CASSDRGPTEAFF
>TRBJ2-1|TRBD2|TRBV11-2|few
TGTGCCAGCAGCTTAAGGGGACTAGCGGGAGTCGCCTACAATGAGCAGTTCTTC
CASSLRGLAGVAYNEQFF
>TRBJ2-5|NA|TRBV15|NA
TGTGCCACCGCTGAGGGTGCGAAGCGAGAGACCCAGTACTTC
CATAEGAKRETQYF
>TRBJ1-1|NA|TRBV3-1|NA
TGTGCCAGCAGCCCAATCAATTATTTGAGACAGGTCCGGACTGAAGCTTTCTTT
CASSPINYLRQVRTEAFF
>TRBJ1-1|NA|TRBV5-1|few
TGCGCCAGCAGCTTGGTGTCAGGGAATATGAACACTGAAGCTTTCTTT
CASSLVSGNMNTEAFF
>TRBJ1-2|TRBD1|TRBV7-2|NA
TGTGCCAGCAGCTTATGGACAGGGCTGGTGGGCTACACCTTC
CASSLWTGLVGYTF
>TRBJ1-1|NA|TRBV18|NA
TGTGCCAGCTCACCAAAGGGTAGGGACACTGAAGCTTTCTTT
CASSPKGRDTEAFF
>TRBJ2-3|TRBD1|TRBV29-1|few
TGCAGCGTCGTACCGGGACAGGGGAACACAGATACGCAGTATTTT
CSVVPGQGNTDTQYF
>TRBJ2-2|NA|TRBV11-3|few
TGTGCCAGCAGAGGGACTGACACCGGGGAGCTGTTTTTT
CASRGTDTGELFF
>TRBJ2-7|TRBD2|TRBV5-1|few
TGCGCCAGCAGCTTGGGTAGTAGCGGGACGATATACGAGCAGTACTTC
CASSLGSSGTIYEQYF